Below, 25 T cell receptor beta chains from the same sample are listed, as sequenced in a study of PD-1 blockade in classical Hodgkin lymphoma. The patients all showed relapse after autologous stem cell transplantation, while their brentuximab vedotin exposure varied. Measured with immunoSEQ multiplex PCR; TCRdb has only the in-frame clones, and not every one. The table includes 25,000 to 35,000 clones, approximately 70% detected once. The sequencing used peripheral blood mononuclear cells (PBMCs), collected before the second cycle of nivolumab. All receptors come from a human donor with classical Hodgkin lymphoma.

The CDR3 region is CASMWAGNTGELFF. In DNA form, the CDR3 reads TGCGCCAGCATGTGGGCAGGGAACACCGGGGAGCTGTTTTTT. The chain is built from TRBV5-1 and TRBJ2-2; D remains unclear. Germline V gene sequence: CDR1 SGHRS, CDR2 YFSETQ. Trimming stripped 6 bases from V and 1 base from J, with 10 bases between. The CDR3 sequence is 14 residues long.

The genes are TRBV30 and TRBJ1-2, with D possibly being TRBD1 (6 bases). Germline values: CDR1 GTSNPN, CDR2 SVGIG (reference sequence). V was cut by 5 bases and J by 7 bases, with 17 bases left in between. This CDR3 is built from 13 residues. The CDR3 region has the DNA TGTGCCTGGTGGTACAGGGCCAAACGTGGCTACACCTTC. Amino acid sequence: CAWWYRAKRGYTF. The entire variable domain, with the rest obtained from reference TRBV30 and TRBJ1-2, is as follows: SQTIHQWPATLVQPVGSPLSLECTVEGTSNPNLYWYRQAAGRGLQLLFYSVGIGQISSEVPQNLSASRPQDRQFILSSKKLLLSDSGFYLCAWWYRAKRGYTFGSGTRLTVV.

The chain has TRBV10-3 and TRBJ2-7; the D gene is possibly TRBD2 (5 bases). Trimming pared 3 bases from V and 3 bases from J, leaving 12 bases between. This CDR3 is built from 14 residues. Germline loops: CDR1 ENHRY, CDR2 SYGVKD. CDR3 protein: CAISEGGLYYEQYF. The DNA for the CDR3 is TGTGCCATCAGTGAAGGAGGCCTTTACTACGAGCAGTACTTC.

This chain connects TRBV5-6 to TRBJ2-1; 7 bases line up with TRBD1. The V gene's germline CDR1 is SGHDT and CDR2 YYEEEE. The J segment lost 2 bases and the V segment lost 2 bases, leaving 7 bases of the junction unmatched. This CDR3 contains 16 residues. CDR3 protein: CASSFNRQGPYNEQFF. The CDR3 DNA reads as TGTGCCAGCAGCTTCAACCGACAGGGTCCCTACAATGAGCAGTTCTTC.

This clone was observed a single time. DNA for the CDR3: TGTGCCAGTAGCCTCCTCGGGGCCCTCACAGATACGCAGTATTTT. This sequence encodes CASSLLGALTDTQYF. The chain recombines TRBV19 with TRBJ2-3; D may be TRBD1 or TRBD2 (5 bases each). Deletions cut 6 bases from V and 2 bases from J, with 15 bases between. The CDR3 totals 15 residues. Germline V lookup: CDR1 LNHDA, CDR2 SQIVND (reference sequence).

This clone was observed once. The chain couples TRBV6-5 to TRBJ2-3; D is perhaps TRBD2 (6 bases). The CDR3 runs to 16 residues. Germline CDR1 reads MNHEY; CDR2 reads SVGAGI. With 4 bases removed from V and 7 bases from J, the gap between germline ends came to 21 bases. The CDR3 nucleotides are TGTGCCAGCAGTTCCCCCTTAGGACGGGGGACGAATACGCAGTATTTT. Residues: CASSSPLGRGTNTQYF.

This clone was picked up a small number of times. The chain has TRBV5-5 and TRBJ2-1; D ambiguous. From germline, CDR1 is SGHKS and CDR2 YYEKEE (reference sequence). V lost 3 bases to trimming and J lost 4 bases, with 8 bases between them. The CDR3 totals 13 residues. The CDR3 nucleotides are TGTGCCAGCAGCTCACCCAATTACAATGAGCAGTTCTTC. Translated: CASSSPNYNEQFF.

V gene TRBV9 combines with J gene TRBJ1-3, with a weak D call TRBD1 (5 bases). There are 13 residues in the CDR3. Per germline, CDR1 SGDLS and CDR2 YYNGEE. With 2 bases removed from V and 4 bases from J, the gap between germline ends came to 7 bases. Here the CDR3 reads CASSVGDGNTIYF. The CDR3 bases are TGTGCCAGCAGCGTGGGGGACGGAAACACCATATATTTT.

The gene calls are TRBV7-9 and TRBJ1-2, with TRBD1 matching 8 bases. The V and J ends lost 2 bases and 4 bases, in that order; junction bases with no gene match: 9. The CDR3 spans 16 residues. The V gene's germline CDR1 is SEHNR and CDR2 FQNEAQ (reference sequence). The CDR3 bases are TGTGCCAGCAGCTTAAGGGGGGACAGGTATCTCTATGGCTACACCTTC. Translating it yields CASSLRGDRYLYGYTF.

The DNA for the CDR3 is TGCGCCAGCAGCCAAGTTTGGGGCATCGGGAGCACTGAAGCTTTCTTT. This gives the protein CASSQVWGIGSTEAFF. The V gene is TRBV4-3, the J gene TRBJ1-1; maybe TRBD1 (5 bases). The CDR3 totals 16 residues. With 1 base removed from V and 4 bases from J, the gap between germline ends came to 16 bases. Germline V CDR1 and CDR2: LGHNA, YSLEER.

The CDR3 DNA reads as TGCGCCAGCAGCTTGGGGCAGACCTACAATGAGCAGTTCTTC. This codes for CASSLGQTYNEQFF. J is TRBJ2-1 and V is TRBV5-1; D uncertain. This CDR3 has 14 amino acids. Per the germline V gene, CDR1 is SGHRS and CDR2 is YFSETQ. V lost 0 bases to trimming and J lost 2 bases, with 6 bases between them.

In regard to this clone: The junction differs from germline at one of its ends, possibly a read error. The sample carries other DNA sequences with the same CDR3. The V gene is TRBV28, the J gene TRBJ1-2; D is uncertain. This CDR3 has 16 amino acids. Germline loops: CDR1 MDHEN, CDR2 SYDVKM. The chain's CDR3 is CASSPSPLGGIYGYTF. The CDR3 DNA follows: TGTGCTAGCAGTCCTTCCCCTCTTGGAGGGATCTATGGCTACACCTTC.

This clone was counted a few times. The genes are TRBV2 and TRBJ2-1, with a weak D call TRBD2 (6 bases). There are 16 residues in the CDR3. V lost 8 bases to trimming and J lost 7 bases, with 24 bases between them. Germline CDR1 SNHLY, CDR2 FYNNEI. Written as DNA, the CDR3 is TGTGCCAGCCAAACTTCGCGGGGAATTCCGGGGAATGAGCAGTTCTTC. This encodes CASQTSRGIPGNEQFF.

CDR3 amino acids: CASSLNTGVGYEQYF. In DNA, the CDR3 is TGCGCCAGCAGCTTGAATACAGGGGTGGGGTACGAGCAGTACTTC. This chain connects TRBV5-1 to TRBJ2-7, with TRBD1 matching over 7 bases. V shed 1 base, J shed 4 bases, and the junction held 8 bases outside the gene matches. This CDR3 is 15 amino acids long. Germline CDR1 SGHRS, CDR2 YFSETQ.

This chain links TRBV5-4 with TRBJ1-6, with D perhaps TRBD1 (6 bases). In germline, CDR1 is SGHNT, CDR2 YYREEE (reference sequence). The V and J ends lost 0 bases and 8 bases respectively, with 9 bases between them. CDR3 length: 14 amino acids. The CDR3 DNA is TGTGCCAGCAGCTTGGGTAACAGGGATTCACCCCTCCACTTT. Its translation is CASSLGNRDSPLHF.

The genes are TRBV6-1 and TRBJ2-7; the match to TRBD1 covers 10 bases. This CDR3 is 15 amino acids long. Germline V gene sequence: CDR1 MNHNS, CDR2 SASEGT. Trimming at V came to 3 bases and at J to 4 bases, leaving 6 bases not matched to a gene. CDR3 in DNA: TGTGCCAGCAGTGAGACCGGGACAGGGGAATACGAGCAGTACTTC. This translates into CASSETGTGEYEQYF.

This clone was observed a handful of times. This sequence joins TRBV9 and TRBJ2-2; 11 bases match TRBD1. Germline V gene lookup returns CDR1 SGDLS and CDR2 YYNGEE. V was pared by 3 bases and J by 2 bases, with 9 bases of the junction left unmatched. The CDR3 spans 18 residues. The CDR3 nucleotides are TGTGCCAGCAGCGATACCCTGGGACAGGGGGTAAACACCGGGGAGCTGTTTTTT. It yields the protein CASSDTLGQGVNTGELFF.

The chain employs TRBV18 and TRBJ1-1, with a tentative D call TRBD1 (6 bases). From germline, CDR1 is KGHSH and CDR2 LQKENI. This CDR3 is 15 amino acids long. The V end was cut by 2 bases, the J end by 4 bases, with 14 bases between. CDR3 sequence reads: CASSPIGGRSTEAFF. For the CDR3, the DNA is TGTGCCAGCTCACCAATTGGGGGGCGAAGCACTGAAGCTTTCTTT.

The V gene is TRBV5-1, the J gene TRBJ2-5, with D perhaps given as TRBD1 or TRBD2 (6 bases each). The CDR3 length is 14 residues. With 0 bases removed from V and 5 bases from J, the gap between germline ends came to 11 bases. In germline, CDR1 is SGHRS, CDR2 YFSETQ. The CDR3 nucleotides read TGCGCCAGCAGCTTGGAAGGGGGGCGGGAGACCCAGTACTTC. Translation gives CASSLEGGRETQYF. Drawing the rest from reference TRBV5-1 and TRBJ2-5, the complete variable domain is KAGVTQTPRYLIKTRGQQVTLSCSPISGHRSVSWYQQTPGQGLQFLFEYFSETQRNKGNFPGRFSGRQFSNSRSEMNVSTLELGDSALYLCASSLEGGRETQYFGPGTRLLVL.

The chain carries TRBV9 and TRBJ1-3, with no clear D. CDR3 length equals 15 residues. CDR1 is SGDLS, CDR2 YYNGEE, per germline. V lost 3 bases, J lost 2 bases, and 12 bases lay in between. CDR3: CASSAFGLAGNTIYF. The CDR3 DNA sequence: TGTGCCAGCAGCGCATTTGGTCTCGCTGGAAACACCATATATTTT.

The genes are TRBV5-4 and TRBJ2-3; D is undetermined. The CDR3 length is 12 residues. V was trimmed by 5 bases and J by 6 bases, leaving 10 bases between them. Germline-derived CDR1 and CDR2 are SGHNT and YYREEE (reference sequence). CDR3: CASRPFVDTQYF. DNA of the CDR3: TGTGCCAGCAGGCCCTTCGTGGATACGCAGTATTTT.

The J gene is TRBJ1-2, the V gene TRBV6-1; the D gene is possibly TRBD1 (5 bases). Trimming left V 6 bases short and J 7 bases short, with 18 bases between. CDR1 and CDR2 (germline): MNHNS, SASEGT. The length of the CDR3 is 14 residues. CDR3 nucleotide sequence: TGTGCCAGCAGACCTAACGGGGACTTTGGTGGCTACACCTTC. Translation: CASRPNGDFGGYTF.

The count of this clone is one. J is TRBJ2-5 and V is TRBV5-4, with 12 bases identical to TRBD2. The CDR3 spans 14 residues. J lost 5 bases, V lost 5 bases, and 4 bases had no gene match. Germline values: CDR1 SGHNT, CDR2 YYREEE (reference sequence). The CDR3 here is CASSFLAGGETQYF. The DNA of the CDR3 is TGTGCCAGCAGTTTTCTAGCGGGAGGGGAGACCCAGTACTTC.

The sample holds one count of this clone. The V gene is TRBV5-1, the J gene TRBJ1-3; 9 bases map to TRBD1. The CDR3 has 16 amino acids. Germline assignment: CDR1 SGHRS and CDR2 YFSETQ. The trim removed 4 bases at V and 2 bases at J, leaving 7 bases unmatched. CDR3 DNA sequence: TGCGCCAGCAGCCCAGGGGACAGGGAGGCTGGAAACACCATATATTTT. Protein: CASSPGDREAGNTIYF.

This clone was counted only a few times. J is TRBJ1-1 and V is TRBV6-1, with no clear D. The ends were cut back, 6 bases at V and 0 bases at J, with 8 bases in the middle. CDR1 is MNHNS, CDR2 SASEGT, per germline. The CDR3 has 13 amino acids. The CDR3 DNA reads as TGTGCCAGCAGACCAGTCGTGAACACTGAAGCTTTCTTT. Its translation is CASRPVVNTEAFF.